The 19 T cell receptor beta chains below all came from one sample that was sequenced in a study of cytomegalovirus exposure and HLA in healthy donors. The PCR contained 60 Vbeta and 13 Jbeta primers. Only in-frame clones appear in the TCRdb table, and some are missing; sequencing was by immunoSEQ multiplex PCR. This table holds around 180,000 clones, 75% to 90% found once. Sequenced: PBMCs. Receptors originate from a man aged 25 to 40 in good health and CMV-seropositive.

This clone was counted between two and nine times. CDR3 sequence: CAWSVLPSTVGLLQETQYF. DNA of the CDR3: TGTGCCTGGAGTGTACTACCCAGCACGGTGGGACTATTGCAAGAGACCCAGTACTTC. The chain recombines TRBV30 with TRBJ2-5; TRBD2 agrees at 7 bases. The CDR3 covers 19 residues. Germline V gene sequence: CDR1 GTSNPN, CDR2 SVGIG (reference sequence). V shed 0 bases, J shed 2 bases, and the junction held 18 bases outside the gene matches.

The chain is built from TRBV4-2 and TRBJ2-7, with D unclear. This CDR3 is built from 13 residues. CDR1 is LGHNA and CDR2 is YNFKEQ in the germline V gene. V was shortened by 2 bases and J by 5 bases, with 10 bases between the two germline ends. CDR3 DNA sequence: TGTGCCAGCAGCCAAACAGTTGGCGACGAGCAGTACTTC. It encodes CASSQTVGDEQYF.

This sequence joins TRBV5-1 and TRBJ2-3, with 7 positions matching TRBD2. CDR1 and CDR2 (germline): SGHRS, YFSETQ. This CDR3 comprises 17 residues. Trimming removed 0 bases from V and 2 bases from J; junction bases left unmatched: 9. CDR3 nucleotides: TGCGCCAGCAGCTTGGGCCTCGGGACTACTCCCACAGATACGCAGTATTTT. Residues: CASSLGLGTTPTDTQYF.

The rearrangement uses TRBV27 and TRBJ1-4; D remains unclear. Germline values: CDR1 MNHEY, CDR2 SMNVEV (reference sequence). This CDR3 has 14 amino acids. With 3 bases removed from V and 8 bases from J, the gap between germline ends came to 13 bases. In DNA, the CDR3 is TGTGCCAGCAGTTTGGGGTTAAGAGGGGAAAAACTGTTTTTT. Translating it yields CASSLGLRGEKLFF.

The genes are TRBV5-4 and TRBJ1-4; D call uncertain. The CDR3 runs to 14 residues. Germline V gene data show CDR1 as SGHNT and CDR2 as YYREEE (reference sequence). V was trimmed by 2 bases and J by 0 bases, leaving 5 bases between them. The CDR3 DNA follows: TGTGCCAGCAGCTTTGGAGCAACTAATGAAAAACTGTTTTTT. Translation: CASSFGATNEKLFF.

The gene calls are TRBV28 and TRBJ1-4; no clear D. Germline V gives CDR1 MDHEN, CDR2 SYDVKM. V was pared by 4 bases and J by 0 bases, with 9 bases between. This CDR3 spans 15 amino acids. In DNA, the CDR3 is TGTGCCAGCAGTTCGCTATATGCAACTAATGAAAAACTGTTTTTT. This gives the protein CASSSLYATNEKLFF.

V gene TRBV28 combines with J gene TRBJ2-1; TRBD2 aligns across 15 bases. V lost 4 bases and J lost 6; bases outside the gene matches: 4. Per germline, CDR1 MDHEN and CDR2 SYDVKM. The CDR3 sequence is 16 residues long. DNA of the CDR3: TGTGCCAGCAGTTCGGGACTAGCGGGAGGAAGCAATGAGCAGTTCTTC. Its translation: CASSSGLAGGSNEQFF.

J is TRBJ1-1 and V is TRBV28; TRBD1 might be the D (6 bases). Germline CDR1 reads MDHEN; CDR2 reads SYDVKM. This CDR3 has 13 residues. V dropped 11 bases and J dropped 0 bases, with 13 bases sitting between them. CDR3 protein: CAARDTMNTEAFF. The CDR3 bases are TGTGCCGCCCGGGACACAATGAACACTGAAGCTTTCTTT.

The chain combines TRBV4-2 with TRBJ1-2; no definite D call. This CDR3 has 14 amino acids. Between the trimmed V and J ends, which lost 2 bases and 8 bases, there was a span of 15 bases. Germline CDR1 reads LGHNA; CDR2 reads YNFKEQ. CDR3 residues: CASSQTPLSGGYTF. In DNA form, the CDR3 reads TGTGCCAGCAGCCAAACCCCCCTCAGTGGCGGCTACACCTTC.

The rearrangement links TRBV19 to TRBJ1-2, with no clear D. Germline CDR1 and CDR2: LNHDA and SQIVND (reference sequence). This CDR3 has 12 residues. Trimming removed 10 bases at V and 4 bases at J, with 13 bases between. CDR3 coding DNA: TGTGCCACCGACTCAAGTAGCTATGGCTACACCTTC. This gives the protein CATDSSSYGYTF.

The CDR3 loop is CASSPQAGRTYEQYF. CDR3 in DNA: TGTGCCAGCAGCCCCCAGGCAGGCCGAACCTACGAGCAGTACTTC. The chain is built from TRBV9 and TRBJ2-7; D is undetermined. The CDR3 extends over 15 amino acids. Germline V CDR1 and CDR2: SGDLS, YYNGEE. V was clipped by 4 bases and J by 2 bases, with 16 bases between them.

The rearrangement links TRBV15 to TRBJ1-1; D unresolved. The germline V gene encodes CDR1 LNHNV and CDR2 YYDKDF (reference sequence). CDR3 length: 15 residues. The V gene lost 0 bases and the J gene lost 0 bases, with 8 bases spanning the gap. In DNA, the CDR3 is TGTGCCACCAGCAGAGATTCAGGCGTGAACACTGAAGCTTTCTTT. Encoded protein: CATSRDSGVNTEAFF.

The chain has TRBV7-9 and TRBJ2-3; D remains ambiguous. This CDR3 has 12 residues. The V gene's germline CDR1 is SEHNR and CDR2 FQNEAQ (reference sequence). The V gene lost 1 base and the J gene lost 12 bases, with 11 bases spanning the gap. CDR3 sequence (DNA): TGTGCCAGCAGCTTAGATAGCTACGCCCAGTATTTT. Translating gives CASSLDSYAQYF.

V gene TRBV5-4 combines with J gene TRBJ2-5, with 7 nucleotides matching TRBD2. J gave up 4 bases and V 2 bases, and 8 bases lay outside the gene matches. The CDR3 runs 15 residues. Germline CDR1 is SGHNT and CDR2 is YYREEE (reference sequence). CDR3 DNA: TGTGCCAGCAGCTTTGGCGGGAGTCCTGGAGAGACCCAGTACTTC. It is translated as CASSFGGSPGETQYF.

This clone was seen once. The CDR3 DNA reads TGCGCCAGCAGCTTGGCAGGGGAGGGAACTGAAGCTTTCTTT. Amino acids: CASSLAGEGTEAFF. This rearrangement joins TRBV5-1 to TRBJ1-1; TRBD1 might be the D (6 bases). V was clipped by 0 bases and J by 5 bases, with 11 bases between them. Germline loops: CDR1 SGHRS, CDR2 YFSETQ. This CDR3 is 14 amino acids long.

The chain couples TRBV7-2 to TRBJ2-1, with 11 bases lining up with TRBD2. Unmatched junction bases numbered 7, after V lost 5 bases and J lost 4 bases. CDR1 and CDR2 (germline): SGHTA, FQGNSA. The CDR3 runs to 16 residues. CDR3 region: CASSRRLAGNYNEQFF. In DNA, the CDR3 is TGTGCCAGCAGCCGCAGACTAGCGGGGAATTACAATGAGCAGTTCTTC. The full variable domain, in which reference TRBV7-2 and TRBJ2-1 provide the parts outside the CDR3, is GAGVSQSPSNKVTEKGKDVELRCDPISGHTALYWYRQSLGQGLEFLIYFQGNSAPDKSGLPSDRFSAERTGGSVSTLTIQRTQQEDSAVYLCASSRRLAGNYNEQFFGPGTRLTVL.

The rearrangement uses TRBV5-1 and TRBJ2-5, with D maybe TRBD1 (6 bases). Between the trimmed V and J ends, which lost 6 bases and 5 bases, there was a span of 14 bases. Germline-derived CDR1 and CDR2 are SGHRS and YFSETQ. The CDR3 runs to 13 residues. The CDR3 sequence is CASTSAGVETQYF. CDR3 bases: TGCGCCAGCACCTCCGCAGGGGTGGAGACCCAGTACTTC.

CDR3 in amino acids: CASSEQGMDTEAFF. The CDR3 coding sequence is TGTGCCAGTAGTGAACAGGGGATGGACACTGAAGCTTTCTTT. The chain employs TRBV19 and TRBJ1-1, with TRBD1 matching 7 bases. Germline V CDR1 and CDR2: LNHDA, SQIVND (reference sequence). The J segment lost 3 bases and the V segment lost 5 bases, leaving 6 bases of the junction unmatched. The CDR3 loop spans 14 amino acids. Full variable domain (rest looked up from reference TRBV19 and TRBJ1-1): DGGITQSPKYLFRKEGQNVTLSCEQNLNHDAMYWYRQDPGQGLRLIYYSQIVNDFQKGDIAEGYSVSREKKESFPLTVTSAQKNPTAFYLCASSEQGMDTEAFFGQGTRLTVV.

This clone was seen only a few times. The chain uses TRBV11-3 and TRBJ2-7, with 8 bases lining up with TRBD1. Germline V CDR1 and CDR2: SGHNT, YENEEA. Trimming took 5 bases from V and 2 from J; bases not matched to a gene: 5. The CDR3 extends over 14 amino acids. CDR3 sequence (DNA): TGTGCCAGCAGCCAACGGACAGGGCCCTACGAGCAGTACTTC. It encodes CASSQRTGPYEQYF.